At least ten counts were recorded for the clone carrying this T cell receptor (beta chain). Its antigen is not identified. Germline loops: CDR1 SGHTA, CDR2 FQGNSA. The V and J ends lost 2 bases and 3 bases, in that order; junction bases with no gene match: 4. The CDR3 consists of 16 residues. According to the study, TCR beta libraries were built with iRepertoire HTBI primers and CDR3-region Arm-PCR. One entry per CDR3 protein, called by TCRdb with MiXCR from the multiplex PCR reads. The sample shows more than 450,000 distinct CDR3 sequences, around 12% of them seen only once. This sample stems from a study of regulatory T cells in long-lasting Graves disease. General study findings and limits: Small sample size may have lowered accuracy.

As to time point: newly diagnosed GD, antithyroid drugs for less than 3 months. TCR sequences were obtained from RNA taken from PBMCs. The sample was also linked to a second study, of T cells in Graves' hyperthyroidism and ophthalmopathy.

The rearrangement links TRBV7-2 to TRBJ2-3; 11 bases map to TRBD2. This TCR derives from a woman aged 25-40 years with Graves disease. Sequenced material: peripheral blood mononuclear cells (PBMCs), taken at new diagnosis, from a patient treated with antithyroid drugs. CDR3 nucleotides: TGTGCCAGCAGCTTATCCGGGACTAGCGGAACAGATACGCAGTATTTT. Translating it yields CASSLSGTSGTDTQYF.